These T cell receptor beta chains were read from a single sample in a study of T-cell reconstitution after alpha-beta-depleted transplantation in children. TCRdb re-called the PCR reads with MiXCR, one entry per CDR3 protein. Seen here are approximately 350,000 distinct CDR3 sequences, 15% to 20% observed once, and the top ten hold around 43%. This specimen consisted of PBMCs, mostly from graft donor cells, obtained 360 days after TCRalphabeta/CD19-depleted stem cell transplant. These receptors came from a male patient under 10 years old who had a stem cell transplant for acute lymphoblastic leukemia, so the T cells may come from the graft donor. Both conserved end residues are part of each CDR3. A clone size is listed for some rows: how often the clone was seen (once, few, many), or a class if it is expanded.

CDR3: CASSVGASGHTDTQYF
V: TRBV9
J: TRBJ2-3
size: many

CDR3: CASSWLVRGRYHNEQFF
V: TRBV6-2/TRBV6-3
J: TRBJ2-1
size: few

CDR3: CASGGVRTNQPQHF
V: TRBV6-1
J: TRBJ1-5
size: many

CDR3: CASSLYRPRDSIAGELFF
V: TRBV7-6
J: TRBJ2-2
size: .

CDR3: CASRFSLGGSYEQYF
V: TRBV28
J: TRBJ2-7
size: many

CDR3: CASSVGTSGRSRYEQYF
V: TRBV12-3/TRBV12-4
J: TRBJ2-7
size: few

CDR3: CSATRTRAGTDTQYF
V: TRBV20-1
J: TRBJ2-3
size: few

CDR3: CASSLGLAGGLTYEQFF
V: TRBV5-1
J: TRBJ2-1
size: many

CDR3: CASSYTRVGNQPQHF
V: TRBV6-2/TRBV6-3
J: TRBJ1-5
size: .

CDR3: CSSSLGAEGYGYTF
V: TRBV7-9
J: TRBJ1-2
size: .

CDR3: CASSPRTSGSIIQYF
V: TRBV3-1
J: TRBJ2-4
size: few

CDR3: CASSPITGGTSTDTQYF
V: TRBV11-2
J: TRBJ2-3
size: .

CDR3: CSARDHLLGHNEQFF
V: TRBV20-1
J: TRBJ2-1
size: few

CDR3: CASSSNRRAESYEQYF
V: TRBV11-2
J: TRBJ2-7
size: .

CDR3: CASSQDRWTDTQYF
V: TRBV4-3
J: TRBJ2-3
size: few

CDR3: CASSLNSGANTGELFF
V: TRBV11-1
J: TRBJ2-2
size: .

CDR3: CTIPGGNTDTQYF
V: TRBV29-1
J: TRBJ2-3
size: .

CDR3: CASSQRLAGQETQYF
V: TRBV18
J: TRBJ2-5
size: .

CDR3: CASSHGATGGYTF
V: TRBV5-1
J: TRBJ1-2
size: .

CDR3: CASSVDIVKQSRQFF
V: TRBV9
J: TRBJ2-1
size: .

CDR3: CASSPGRRESTGELFF
V: TRBV9
J: TRBJ2-2
size: few

CDR3: CASSRDLTGRDTQYF
V: TRBV25-1
J: TRBJ2-3
size: few

CDR3: CASSAGDTQQYF
V: TRBV9
J: TRBJ2-7
size: .

CDR3: CASNPGPTYEQYF
V: TRBV28
J: TRBJ2-7
size: .

CDR3: CASSLFGVGTDTQYF
V: TRBV7-3
J: TRBJ2-3
size: .

CDR3: CASSLDLGQGGTDTQYF
V: TRBV11-2
J: TRBJ2-3
size: .

CDR3: CASSSRSLAGLETQYF
V: TRBV7-2
J: TRBJ2-5
size: few

CDR3: CSVPGQGANEQYF
V: TRBV29-1
J: TRBJ2-7
size: few

CDR3: CASIKTNGYTF
V: TRBV2
J: TRBJ1-2
size: .

CDR3: CASSRDTGYGELFF
V: TRBV12-3/TRBV12-4
J: TRBJ2-2
size: once

CDR3: CASSLAPTRDTQYF
V: TRBV7-9
J: TRBJ2-3
size: .

CDR3: CASSLGAEAFF
V: TRBV12-3/TRBV12-4
J: TRBJ1-1
size: many

CDR3: CAISEYGQGTDTQYF
V: TRBV10-3
J: TRBJ2-3
size: .

CDR3: CASSHGGLATQYF
V: TRBV6-6
J: TRBJ2-3
size: .

CDR3: CATSAAKGAGNTEAFF
V: TRBV24-1
J: TRBJ1-1
size: few

CDR3: CSAITDRDTEAFF
V: TRBV20-1
J: TRBJ1-1
size: many

CDR3: CASSPFPEREYNEQFF
V: TRBV4-3
J: TRBJ2-1
size: few

CDR3: CASKGGGAPPNEQFF
V: TRBV12-3/TRBV12-4
J: TRBJ2-1
size: few

CDR3: CSASRQTTYEQYF
V: TRBV20-1
J: TRBJ2-7
size: many

CDR3: CASSYWTASTDTQYF
V: TRBV6-5
J: TRBJ2-3
size: many

CDR3: CASKIDRLNEKLFF
V: TRBV6-1
J: TRBJ1-4
size: few

CDR3: CASSYGLAGTNEQFF
V: TRBV6-5
J: TRBJ2-1
size: .

CDR3: CASSPVGRGPFFGANVLTF
V: TRBV6-1
J: TRBJ2-6
size: few

CDR3: CASSARAGVGDTQYF
V: TRBV2
J: TRBJ2-3
size: .

CDR3: CASSEEASGSDEQFF
V: TRBV6-4
J: TRBJ2-1
size: few

CDR3: CASSQDRWGGDTEAFF
V: TRBV4-3
J: TRBJ1-1
size: .

CDR3: CSARRHYLAKNIQYF
V: TRBV20-1
J: TRBJ2-4
size: .

CDR3: CASRAAPWGGRRDEQFF
V: TRBV6-1
J: TRBJ2-1
size: .

CDR3: CASSLNSGEGEKLFF
V: TRBV7-9
J: TRBJ1-4
size: .

CDR3: CASSWGQAHLLTDTQYF
V: TRBV7-2
J: TRBJ2-3
size: .

CDR3: CASSRTPVGRGGELFF
V: TRBV12-3/TRBV12-4
J: TRBJ2-2
size: few

CDR3: CASSDGLAVTDTQYF
V: TRBV7-6
J: TRBJ2-3
size: .

CDR3: CSVRLAEYNEQFF
V: TRBV29-1
J: TRBJ2-1
size: .